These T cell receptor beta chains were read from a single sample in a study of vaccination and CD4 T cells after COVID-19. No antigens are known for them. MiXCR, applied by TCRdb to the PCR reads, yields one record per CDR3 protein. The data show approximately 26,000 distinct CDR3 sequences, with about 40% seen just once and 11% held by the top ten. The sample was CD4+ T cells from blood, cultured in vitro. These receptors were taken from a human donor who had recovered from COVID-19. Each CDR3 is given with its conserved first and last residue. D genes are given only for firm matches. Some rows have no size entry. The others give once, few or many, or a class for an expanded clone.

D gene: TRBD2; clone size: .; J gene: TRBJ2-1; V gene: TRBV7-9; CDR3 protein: CASSLPSGGVDEQFF; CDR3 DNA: TGTGCCAGCAGCTTACCTAGCGGGGGGGTAGATGAGCAGTTCTTC
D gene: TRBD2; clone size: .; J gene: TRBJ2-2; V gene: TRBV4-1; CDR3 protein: CASSQVWGGGTGELFF; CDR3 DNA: TGCGCCAGCAGCCAAGTTTGGGGGGGAGGGACCGGGGAGCTGTTTTTT
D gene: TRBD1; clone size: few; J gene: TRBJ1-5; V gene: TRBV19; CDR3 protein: CASSSPTGRSNQPQHF; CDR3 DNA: TGTGCCAGTAGTTCCCCGACAGGGAGGTCAAATCAGCCCCAGCATTTT
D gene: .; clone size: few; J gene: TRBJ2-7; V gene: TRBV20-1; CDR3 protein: CSARVYQAYEQYF; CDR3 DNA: TGCAGTGCTAGAGTTTATCAGGCCTACGAGCAGTACTTC
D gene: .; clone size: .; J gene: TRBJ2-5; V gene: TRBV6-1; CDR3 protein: CASNMLSLRTPQETQYF; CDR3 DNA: TGTGCCAGCAATATGCTGAGCCTAAGAACCCCTCAAGAGACCCAGTACTTC
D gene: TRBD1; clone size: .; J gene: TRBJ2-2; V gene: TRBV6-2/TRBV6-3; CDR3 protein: CASCGRGTGLTGELFF; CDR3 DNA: TGTGCCAGCTGCGGGCGCGGGACAGGGTTAACCGGGGAGCTGTTTTTT
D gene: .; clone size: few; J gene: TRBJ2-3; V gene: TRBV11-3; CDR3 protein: CASSLDLARSPDTQYF; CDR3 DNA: TGTGCCAGCAGCTTAGATCTCGCCAGGTCCCCAGATACGCAGTATTTT
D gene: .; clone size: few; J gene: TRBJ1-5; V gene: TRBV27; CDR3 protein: CASSPRMSHPPQHF; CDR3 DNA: TGTGCCAGCAGTCCAAGAATGAGCCACCCGCCCCAGCATTTT
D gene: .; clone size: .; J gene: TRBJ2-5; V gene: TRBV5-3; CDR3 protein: CARSLVGGGLQETQYF; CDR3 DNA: TGTGCCAGAAGCTTGGTTGGCGGGGGCTTACAAGAGACCCAGTACTTC
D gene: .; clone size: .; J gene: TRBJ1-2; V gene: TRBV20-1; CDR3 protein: CSAPTGNYGYTF; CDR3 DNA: TGCAGTGCTCCGACGGGGAACTATGGCTACACCTTC
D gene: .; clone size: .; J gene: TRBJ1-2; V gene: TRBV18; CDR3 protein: CASSLDGVVYGYTF; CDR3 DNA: TGTGCCAGCTCTCTTGACGGGGTAGTCTATGGCTACACCTTC
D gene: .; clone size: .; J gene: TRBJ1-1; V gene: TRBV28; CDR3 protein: CASSPGGTNTEAFF; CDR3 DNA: TGTGCCAGCAGTCCCGGCGGTACGAACACTGAAGCTTTCTTT
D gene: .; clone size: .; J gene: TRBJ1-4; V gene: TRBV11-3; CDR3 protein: CASSRGGFGATNEKLFF; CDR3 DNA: TGTGCCAGCAGCAGAGGGGGTTTCGGGGCAACTAATGAAAAACTGTTTTTT
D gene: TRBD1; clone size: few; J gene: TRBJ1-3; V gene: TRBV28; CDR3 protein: CASRTTGVASGNTIYF; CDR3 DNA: TGTGCCAGCAGAACTACAGGGGTAGCCTCTGGAAACACCATATATTTT
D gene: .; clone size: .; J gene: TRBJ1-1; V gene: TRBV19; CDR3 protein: CASSIDMGYTEAFF; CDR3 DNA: TGTGCCAGTAGTATAGATATGGGGTACACTGAAGCTTTCTTT
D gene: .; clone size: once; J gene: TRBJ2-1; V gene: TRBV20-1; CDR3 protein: CSARARGGWGLNEQFF; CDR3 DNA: TGCAGTGCGCGGGCCCGAGGGGGGTGGGGACTTAATGAGCAGTTCTTC
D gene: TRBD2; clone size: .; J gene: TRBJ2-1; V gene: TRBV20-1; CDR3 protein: CSATRGGTYNEQFF; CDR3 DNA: TGCAGTGCTACCCGGGGGGGGACTTACAATGAGCAGTTCTTC
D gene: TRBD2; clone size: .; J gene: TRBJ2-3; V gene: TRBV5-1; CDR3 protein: CASSLAQLADTDTQYF; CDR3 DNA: TGCGCCAGCAGCTTGGCCCAACTAGCGGACACAGATACGCAGTATTTT
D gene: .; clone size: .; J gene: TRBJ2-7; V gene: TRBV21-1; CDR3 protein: CASSLHRASSYEQYF; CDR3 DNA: TGTGCCAGCAGCCTCCACCGGGCCAGCTCCTACGAGCAGTACTTC
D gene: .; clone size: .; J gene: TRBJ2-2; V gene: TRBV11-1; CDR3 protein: CASSLQPLTAEGAGELFF; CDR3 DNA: TGTGCCAGCAGCTTACAGCCTCTGACCGCGGAGGGGGCCGGGGAGCTGTTTTTT
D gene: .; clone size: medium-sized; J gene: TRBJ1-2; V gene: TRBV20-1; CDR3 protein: CSANPEFIGQSYGYTF; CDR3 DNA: TGCAGTGCTAACCCGGAATTTATAGGACAGAGCTATGGCTACACCTTC
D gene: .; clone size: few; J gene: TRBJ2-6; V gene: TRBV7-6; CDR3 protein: CASSLGHPSGANVLTF; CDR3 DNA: TGTGCCAGCAGCCTCGGACATCCCTCTGGGGCCAACGTCCTGACTTTC
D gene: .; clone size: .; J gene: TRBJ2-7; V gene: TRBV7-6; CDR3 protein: CASSLGAGPFYEQYF; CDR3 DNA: TGTGCCAGCAGCTTAGGGGCAGGGCCCTTTTACGAGCAGTACTTC
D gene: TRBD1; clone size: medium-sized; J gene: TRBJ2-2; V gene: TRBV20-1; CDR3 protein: CSAYRGRATGELFF; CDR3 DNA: TGCAGTGCTTACAGGGGGCGCGCCACCGGGGAGCTGTTTTTT
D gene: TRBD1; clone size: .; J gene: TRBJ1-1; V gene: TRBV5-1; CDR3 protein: CASSPGGMNTEAFF; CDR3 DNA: TGCGCCAGCAGCCCAGGGGGTATGAACACTGAAGCTTTCTTT
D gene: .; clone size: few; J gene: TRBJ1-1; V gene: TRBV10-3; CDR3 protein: CAISESLGGTEAFF; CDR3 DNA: TGTGCCATCAGTGAGTCACTGGGAGGTACTGAAGCTTTCTTT
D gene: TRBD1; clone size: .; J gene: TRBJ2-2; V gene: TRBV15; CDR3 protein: CATSGGTGEGVGELFF; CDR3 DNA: TGTGCCACCAGCGGAGGGACAGGGGAAGGTGTGGGGGAGCTGTTTTTT
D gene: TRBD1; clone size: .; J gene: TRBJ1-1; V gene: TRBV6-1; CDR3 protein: CASSPGQGKNTEAFF; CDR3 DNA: TGTGCCAGCAGTCCCGGACAGGGGAAGAACACTGAAGCTTTCTTT
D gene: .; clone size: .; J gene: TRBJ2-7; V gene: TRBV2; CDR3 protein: CASSVFYEQYF; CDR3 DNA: TGTGCCAGCAGTGTGTTCTACGAGCAGTACTTC
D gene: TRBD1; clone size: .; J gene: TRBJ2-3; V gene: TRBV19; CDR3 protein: CASRKQGERALDTQYF; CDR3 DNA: TGTGCCAGTAGAAAACAGGGGGAGAGGGCCTTAGATACGCAGTATTTT
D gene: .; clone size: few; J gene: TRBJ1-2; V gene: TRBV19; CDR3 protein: CASSKGLNYGYTF; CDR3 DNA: TGTGCCAGTAGTAAGGGACTCAACTATGGCTACACCTTC
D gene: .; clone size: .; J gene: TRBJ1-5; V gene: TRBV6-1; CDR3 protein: CASSLERTSGNQPQHF; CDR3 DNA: TGTGCCAGCAGCTTAGAAAGGACATCTGGCAATCAGCCCCAGCATTTT
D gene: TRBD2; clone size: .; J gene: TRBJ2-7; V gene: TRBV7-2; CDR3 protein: CASSSGTSLSYEQYF; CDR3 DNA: TGTGCCAGCAGTTCCGGGACTAGCCTCTCCTACGAGCAGTACTTC
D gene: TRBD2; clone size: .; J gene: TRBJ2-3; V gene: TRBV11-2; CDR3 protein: CASSLRLAGYTDTQYF; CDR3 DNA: TGTGCCAGCAGCTTACGGCTAGCGGGTTACACAGATACGCAGTATTTT
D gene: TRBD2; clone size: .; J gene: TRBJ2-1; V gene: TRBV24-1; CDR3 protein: CATSDLRTSGRANEQFF; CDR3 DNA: TGTGCCACCAGTGATTTGAGGACTAGCGGGAGAGCCAATGAGCAGTTCTTC
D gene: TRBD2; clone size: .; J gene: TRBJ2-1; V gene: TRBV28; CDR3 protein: CASSYSGRANSEQFF; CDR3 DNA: TGTGCCAGCAGTTATAGCGGGAGGGCTAATAGTGAGCAGTTCTTC
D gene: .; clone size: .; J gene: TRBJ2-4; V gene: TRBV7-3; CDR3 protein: CASSLNRLAKNIQYF; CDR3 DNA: TGTGCCAGCAGCCTAAATAGACTAGCCAAAAACATTCAGTACTTC
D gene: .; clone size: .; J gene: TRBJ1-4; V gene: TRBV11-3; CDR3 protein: CASSLGVGKLFF; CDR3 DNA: TGTGCCAGCAGCTTAGGGGTGGGAAAACTGTTTTTT
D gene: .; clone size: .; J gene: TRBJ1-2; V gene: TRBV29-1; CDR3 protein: CSVEGGLRYGYTF; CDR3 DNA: TGCAGCGTTGAAGGGGGCTTGCGGTATGGCTACACCTTC
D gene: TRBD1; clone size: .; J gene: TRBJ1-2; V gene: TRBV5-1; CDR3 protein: CASSIDLQGTLNYGYTF; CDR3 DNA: TGCGCCAGCAGCATAGACCTACAGGGGACGTTGAACTATGGCTACACCTTC
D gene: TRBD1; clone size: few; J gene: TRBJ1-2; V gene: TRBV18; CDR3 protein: CASSPGQDYGYTF; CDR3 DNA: TGTGCCAGCTCACCCGGACAGGACTATGGCTACACCTTC
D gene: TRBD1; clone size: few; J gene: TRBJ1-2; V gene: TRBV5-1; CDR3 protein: CASSLEPGQLNYGYTF; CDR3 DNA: TGCGCCAGCAGCTTGGAGCCGGGACAGCTCAACTATGGCTACACCTTC
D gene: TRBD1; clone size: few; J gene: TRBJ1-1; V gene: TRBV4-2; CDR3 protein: CASSVTGGSTEAFF; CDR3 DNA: TGTGCCAGCAGCGTCACAGGGGGCTCAACTGAAGCTTTCTTT
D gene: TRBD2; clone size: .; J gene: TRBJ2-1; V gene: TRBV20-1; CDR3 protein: CSARDARGRDEQFF; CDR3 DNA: TGCAGTGCTAGAGATGCCCGCGGGAGGGATGAGCAGTTCTTC